Listed below are T cell receptor beta chains from one sample, sequenced in a study of blood T cell repertoires in COVID-19. Clones were read by immunoSEQ multiplex PCR, and TCRdb kept only the in-frame ones, dropping some. The sample contains approximately 55,000 clones, about nine tenths of which appear only once. The sample taken for sequencing was peripheral blood. The receptors come from a middle-aged man with active COVID-19. Both conserved end residues are part of each CDR3. A D gene is named only where the DNA matches it firmly. Not all rows give a size; the values are once, few, many and, for expanded clones, a class.

cdr3_aa | cdr3_nt | v_call | clone_size | d_call | j_call
CASSSQPMQGAYEQYF | TGTGCCAGCAGTTCCCAACCAATGCAGGGGGCCTACGAGCAGTACTTC | TRBV6-2/TRBV6-3 | few | TRBD1 | TRBJ2-7
CATSDSSGATGELFF | TGTGCCACCAGTGATTCAAGCGGGGCCACCGGGGAGCTGTTTTTT | TRBV24-1 | - | TRBD2 | TRBJ2-2
CASSPRDEQFF | TGTGCCAGCAGTCCACGGGATGAGCAGTTCTTC | TRBV12-3/TRBV12-4 | - | - | TRBJ2-1
CSVAGGAGYGYTF | TGCAGCGTCGCAGGGGGCGCGGGCTATGGCTACACCTTC | TRBV29-1 | - | TRBD1 | TRBJ1-2
CASSLGGGFYEQFF | TGTGCCAGCAGCTTGGGCGGGGGATTCTATGAGCAGTTCTTC | TRBV5-6 | once | TRBD2 | TRBJ2-1
CASSESEGQASYEQYF | TGTGCCAGCAGTGAATCCGAAGGACAGGCTTCATACGAGCAGTACTTC | TRBV6-1 | - | TRBD1 | TRBJ2-7
CASTMNRETTNEKLFF | TGTGCCAGCACCATGAACCGGGAGACAACTAATGAAAAACTGTTTTTT | TRBV27 | - | - | TRBJ1-4
CASSWEAGGIRNEQFF | TGCGCCAGCAGCTGGGAAGCGGGGGGAATAAGGAATGAGCAGTTCTTC | TRBV5-1 | - | TRBD2 | TRBJ2-1
CAIRPSQGSLDYTF | TGTGCCATCAGACCATCACAGGGGTCTTTGGACTACACCTTC | TRBV10-3 | - | TRBD1 | TRBJ1-2
CSVGTGEDTQYF | TGCAGCGTTGGGACAGGGGAAGATACGCAGTATTTT | TRBV29-1 | - | TRBD1 | TRBJ2-3
CASSSLQQGANEAFF | TGTGCCAGCAGCTCCCTACAACAGGGGGCTAATGAAGCTTTCTTT | TRBV7-2 | - | TRBD1 | TRBJ1-1
CASSPTRVQETQYF | TGTGCCAGCAGCCCCACTAGGGTACAAGAGACCCAGTACTTC | TRBV28 | - | - | TRBJ2-5
CASSAQGGGYNEQFF | TGTGCCAGCAGCGCACAGGGGGGAGGGTACAATGAGCAGTTCTTC | TRBV7-2 | - | - | TRBJ2-1
CASSLGGAPGYTF | TGTGCCAGCAGCCTGGGGGGGGCCCCTGGCTACACCTTC | TRBV4-2 | - | - | TRBJ1-2
CASSRDSRTEAFF | TGTGCCAGCAGCCGGGACAGTCGGACTGAAGCTTTCTTT | TRBV7-8 | - | TRBD1 | TRBJ1-1
CASSIGRGPLSYNEQFF | TGTGCCAGCAGTATAGGCAGGGGACCCCTCTCCTACAATGAGCAGTTCTTC | TRBV2 | - | - | TRBJ2-1
CASSLGRATDTQYF | TGCGCCAGCAGCTTAGGCAGGGCCACAGATACGCAGTATTTT | TRBV5-1 | - | - | TRBJ2-3
CASSIVRGGANVLTF | TGTGCCAGTAGTATAGTAAGGGGTGGGGCCAACGTCCTGACTTTC | TRBV19 | - | - | TRBJ2-6
CASSLDTLKTEAFF | TGTGCCAGCAGTTTGGACACTCTTAAGACTGAAGCTTTCTTT | TRBV6-5 | - | - | TRBJ1-1
CASSLRWGGRKQYF | TGTGCCAGCAGCTTGCGGTGGGGGGGCCGCAAACAGTATTTT | TRBV5-6 | - | - | TRBJ2-3
CASSRDRGRGQPQHF | TGTGCCAGCAGCAGGGACAGGGGGCGCGGGCAGCCCCAGCATTTT | TRBV7-2 | - | TRBD1 | TRBJ1-5
CASSFRQGGVVYF | TGTGCCAGCAGCTTTCGACAGGGCGGTGTGGTGTACTTC | TRBV11-2 | once | TRBD1 | TRBJ2-7
CASSLGSGGYTEAFF | TGTGCCAGCAGCTTGGGCTCAGGGGGATACACTGAAGCTTTCTTT | TRBV5-4 | - | TRBD1 | TRBJ1-1
CSASTRGQVVNQPQHF | TGCAGTGCTAGTACCAGGGGGCAGGTGGTCAATCAGCCCCAGCATTTT | TRBV20-1 | - | TRBD1 | TRBJ1-5
CASSPLKIYEQYF | TGTGCCAGCAGCCCCCTTAAAATCTACGAGCAGTACTTC | TRBV7-9 | - | - | TRBJ2-7
CASSQDTAGARETQYF | TGTGCCAGCAGCCAAGATACAGCGGGGGCGCGGGAAACCCAGTACTTC | TRBV4-2 | - | TRBD2 | TRBJ2-5
CASSPQGFIQYF | TGTGCCAGCAGCCCTCAGGGTTTCATTCAGTACTTC | TRBV14 | - | - | TRBJ2-4
CASSRGWETQYF | TGTGCCAGCAGCCGCGGCTGGGAGACCCAGTACTTC | TRBV3-1/TRBV3-2 | - | - | TRBJ2-5
CASSLGRRVLAGNTIYF | TGTGCCAGCAGCTTAGGACGGCGGGTCTTAGCTGGAAACACCATATATTTT | TRBV7-9 | - | - | TRBJ1-3
CASSLVAGAQETQYF | TGTGCCAGCAGCTTAGTAGCGGGGGCCCAAGAGACCCAGTACTTC | TRBV5-4 | - | TRBD2 | TRBJ2-5
CASSSQTGYEQYF | TGTGCCAGCAGCTCGCAGACAGGGTACGAGCAGTACTTC | TRBV11-2 | - | TRBD1 | TRBJ2-7
CASSTTGWVKNTEAFF | TGTGCCAGCAGTACAACAGGGTGGGTCAAGAACACTGAAGCTTTCTTT | TRBV27 | - | - | TRBJ1-1
CASTRSGTYNEQFF | TGTGCCAGCACCCGGAGCGGGACGTACAATGAGCAGTTCTTC | TRBV2 | - | TRBD2 | TRBJ2-1
CASSMEGGSNQPQHF | TGTGCCAGTAGTATGGAGGGGGGGAGCAATCAGCCCCAGCATTTT | TRBV19 | - | - | TRBJ1-5
CASSAQGGSANEKLFF | TGTGCCAGCAGCGCACAGGGGGGGTCAGCTAATGAAAAACTGTTTTTT | TRBV5-4 | - | TRBD1 | TRBJ1-4
CASSQGWRGQGANVLTF | TGTGCCAGCAGCCAAGGGTGGAGGGGGCAAGGGGCCAACGTCCTGACTTTC | TRBV3-1/TRBV3-2 | - | - | TRBJ2-6
CAWLLSSTDSQYF | TGTGCCTGGTTGTTGTCTAGCACAGATTCGCAGTATTTT | TRBV30 | - | - | TRBJ2-3
CATSRDLSGREQFF | TGTGCCACCAGCAGAGATCTATCGGGTCGGGAGCAGTTCTTC | TRBV15 | - | - | TRBJ2-1
CASSFVQGHTGELFF | TGTGCCAGCAGCTTCGTACAGGGGCACACCGGGGAGCTGTTTTTT | TRBV5-6 | - | TRBD1 | TRBJ2-2
CASRRDQGGEKLFF | TGTGCCAGCAGGCGCGACCAGGGTGGCGAAAAACTGTTTTTT | TRBV7-9 | - | - | TRBJ1-4